The 8 T cell receptor beta chains in this list originate from one sample, sequenced in a study of T cell repertoires in cytomegalovirus infection. TCRdb fed the reads into MiXCR, producing one record per CDR3 protein. The sample holds fewer than 200,000 distinct CDR3 sequences, roughly 14% seen once. Sequencing input: PBMCs. The receptors originated from a human donor in good health (CMV status not recorded). Some clones in this sample may be carry-over from other donors' samples.

This clonotype was recorded many times. The chain joins TRBV7-8 to TRBJ1-2; 9 nucleotides agree with TRBD1. The J segment lost 7 bases and the V segment lost 4 bases, leaving 4 bases of the junction unmatched. From germline, CDR1 is SGHVS and CDR2 FQNEAQ. CDR3 length equals 13 residues. CDR3 nucleotides: TGTGCCAGCAGCTACGGGACAGGGACTGGCTACACCTTC. It is translated as CASSYGTGTGYTF.

This clonotype was seen a few times. The genes are TRBV4-3 and TRBJ1-5; D gene ambiguous. V shed 0 bases and J shed 7 bases, with 10 bases lying between them. The CDR3 loop spans 14 amino acids. In germline, CDR1 is LGHNA, CDR2 YSLEER. In nucleotides, the CDR3 is TGCGCCAGCAGCCAAGATAATGGTAACCAGCCCCAGCATTTT. Residues: CASSQDNGNQPQHF.

This chain links TRBV28 with TRBJ2-6, with D perhaps TRBD2 (5 bases). Trimming pared 10 bases from V and 2 bases from J, leaving 9 bases between. Germline CDR1 MDHEN, CDR2 SYDVKM. CDR3 length: 13 amino acids. The CDR3 region has the DNA TGTGCCATCCGGGGAACTGGGGCCAACGTCCTGACTTTC. Its translation: CAIRGTGANVLTF.

This clonotype was counted a few times. The chain couples TRBV4-1 to TRBJ1-6; D unclear. The CDR3 contains 16 residues. Trimming took 0 bases from V and 4 from J, leaving 10 bases between them. Per germline, CDR1 MGHRA and CDR2 YSYEKL. In DNA form, the CDR3 reads TGCGCCAGCAGCCAAGATCCCAATGGGTATAATTCACCCCTCCACTTT. This sequence encodes CASSQDPNGYNSPLHF.

This clonotype was seen repeatedly, ten times or more. This chain connects TRBV7-2 to TRBJ2-7; TRBD2 matches at 15 bases. Per germline, CDR1 SGHTA and CDR2 FQGNSA. The CDR3 consists of 15 residues. The V segment lost 5 bases and the J segment 9 bases; nucleotides outside the gene matches: 8. The CDR3: CASSTRTSGREVQYF. The CDR3, as DNA: TGTGCCAGCAGCACGCGGACTAGCGGGAGGGAGGTGCAGTACTTC.

This clonotype was counted only a few times. The rearrangement links TRBV5-1 to TRBJ1-1; D is unclear. The CDR3 loop spans 14 amino acids. The germline V gene encodes CDR1 SGHRS and CDR2 YFSETQ. V was cut by 0 bases and J by 6 bases, with 12 bases left in between. CDR3 nucleotides: TGCGCCAGCAGCTTGGCGTCAGGAAGCGCTGAAGCTTTCTTT. Translating it yields CASSLASGSAEAFF.

This clonotype was observed at least ten times. CDR3 loop: CASSLSARKGSYEQYF. CDR3 nucleotide sequence: TGTGCCAGCAGCCTTTCCGCCCGCAAGGGGAGCTACGAGCAGTACTTC. The chain combines TRBV7-2 with TRBJ2-7; perhaps D is TRBD1 or TRBD2 (5 bases each). Between the trimmed V and J ends, which lost 5 bases and 3 bases, there was a span of 20 bases. Germline CDR1 SGHTA, CDR2 FQGNSA. There are 16 residues in the CDR3.

In its sample, this clonotype was seen many times. This chain uses TRBV28 with TRBJ2-1; possibly TRBD2 for D (5 bases). CDR1 and CDR2 (germline): MDHEN, SYDVKM. There are 12 residues in the CDR3. The V end lost 8 bases, the J end lost 9 bases, and 14 bases lay between the germline ends. The CDR3 here is CASARAFIEQFF. The CDR3 bases are TGTGCCAGCGCGAGGGCCTTTATTGAGCAGTTCTTC.